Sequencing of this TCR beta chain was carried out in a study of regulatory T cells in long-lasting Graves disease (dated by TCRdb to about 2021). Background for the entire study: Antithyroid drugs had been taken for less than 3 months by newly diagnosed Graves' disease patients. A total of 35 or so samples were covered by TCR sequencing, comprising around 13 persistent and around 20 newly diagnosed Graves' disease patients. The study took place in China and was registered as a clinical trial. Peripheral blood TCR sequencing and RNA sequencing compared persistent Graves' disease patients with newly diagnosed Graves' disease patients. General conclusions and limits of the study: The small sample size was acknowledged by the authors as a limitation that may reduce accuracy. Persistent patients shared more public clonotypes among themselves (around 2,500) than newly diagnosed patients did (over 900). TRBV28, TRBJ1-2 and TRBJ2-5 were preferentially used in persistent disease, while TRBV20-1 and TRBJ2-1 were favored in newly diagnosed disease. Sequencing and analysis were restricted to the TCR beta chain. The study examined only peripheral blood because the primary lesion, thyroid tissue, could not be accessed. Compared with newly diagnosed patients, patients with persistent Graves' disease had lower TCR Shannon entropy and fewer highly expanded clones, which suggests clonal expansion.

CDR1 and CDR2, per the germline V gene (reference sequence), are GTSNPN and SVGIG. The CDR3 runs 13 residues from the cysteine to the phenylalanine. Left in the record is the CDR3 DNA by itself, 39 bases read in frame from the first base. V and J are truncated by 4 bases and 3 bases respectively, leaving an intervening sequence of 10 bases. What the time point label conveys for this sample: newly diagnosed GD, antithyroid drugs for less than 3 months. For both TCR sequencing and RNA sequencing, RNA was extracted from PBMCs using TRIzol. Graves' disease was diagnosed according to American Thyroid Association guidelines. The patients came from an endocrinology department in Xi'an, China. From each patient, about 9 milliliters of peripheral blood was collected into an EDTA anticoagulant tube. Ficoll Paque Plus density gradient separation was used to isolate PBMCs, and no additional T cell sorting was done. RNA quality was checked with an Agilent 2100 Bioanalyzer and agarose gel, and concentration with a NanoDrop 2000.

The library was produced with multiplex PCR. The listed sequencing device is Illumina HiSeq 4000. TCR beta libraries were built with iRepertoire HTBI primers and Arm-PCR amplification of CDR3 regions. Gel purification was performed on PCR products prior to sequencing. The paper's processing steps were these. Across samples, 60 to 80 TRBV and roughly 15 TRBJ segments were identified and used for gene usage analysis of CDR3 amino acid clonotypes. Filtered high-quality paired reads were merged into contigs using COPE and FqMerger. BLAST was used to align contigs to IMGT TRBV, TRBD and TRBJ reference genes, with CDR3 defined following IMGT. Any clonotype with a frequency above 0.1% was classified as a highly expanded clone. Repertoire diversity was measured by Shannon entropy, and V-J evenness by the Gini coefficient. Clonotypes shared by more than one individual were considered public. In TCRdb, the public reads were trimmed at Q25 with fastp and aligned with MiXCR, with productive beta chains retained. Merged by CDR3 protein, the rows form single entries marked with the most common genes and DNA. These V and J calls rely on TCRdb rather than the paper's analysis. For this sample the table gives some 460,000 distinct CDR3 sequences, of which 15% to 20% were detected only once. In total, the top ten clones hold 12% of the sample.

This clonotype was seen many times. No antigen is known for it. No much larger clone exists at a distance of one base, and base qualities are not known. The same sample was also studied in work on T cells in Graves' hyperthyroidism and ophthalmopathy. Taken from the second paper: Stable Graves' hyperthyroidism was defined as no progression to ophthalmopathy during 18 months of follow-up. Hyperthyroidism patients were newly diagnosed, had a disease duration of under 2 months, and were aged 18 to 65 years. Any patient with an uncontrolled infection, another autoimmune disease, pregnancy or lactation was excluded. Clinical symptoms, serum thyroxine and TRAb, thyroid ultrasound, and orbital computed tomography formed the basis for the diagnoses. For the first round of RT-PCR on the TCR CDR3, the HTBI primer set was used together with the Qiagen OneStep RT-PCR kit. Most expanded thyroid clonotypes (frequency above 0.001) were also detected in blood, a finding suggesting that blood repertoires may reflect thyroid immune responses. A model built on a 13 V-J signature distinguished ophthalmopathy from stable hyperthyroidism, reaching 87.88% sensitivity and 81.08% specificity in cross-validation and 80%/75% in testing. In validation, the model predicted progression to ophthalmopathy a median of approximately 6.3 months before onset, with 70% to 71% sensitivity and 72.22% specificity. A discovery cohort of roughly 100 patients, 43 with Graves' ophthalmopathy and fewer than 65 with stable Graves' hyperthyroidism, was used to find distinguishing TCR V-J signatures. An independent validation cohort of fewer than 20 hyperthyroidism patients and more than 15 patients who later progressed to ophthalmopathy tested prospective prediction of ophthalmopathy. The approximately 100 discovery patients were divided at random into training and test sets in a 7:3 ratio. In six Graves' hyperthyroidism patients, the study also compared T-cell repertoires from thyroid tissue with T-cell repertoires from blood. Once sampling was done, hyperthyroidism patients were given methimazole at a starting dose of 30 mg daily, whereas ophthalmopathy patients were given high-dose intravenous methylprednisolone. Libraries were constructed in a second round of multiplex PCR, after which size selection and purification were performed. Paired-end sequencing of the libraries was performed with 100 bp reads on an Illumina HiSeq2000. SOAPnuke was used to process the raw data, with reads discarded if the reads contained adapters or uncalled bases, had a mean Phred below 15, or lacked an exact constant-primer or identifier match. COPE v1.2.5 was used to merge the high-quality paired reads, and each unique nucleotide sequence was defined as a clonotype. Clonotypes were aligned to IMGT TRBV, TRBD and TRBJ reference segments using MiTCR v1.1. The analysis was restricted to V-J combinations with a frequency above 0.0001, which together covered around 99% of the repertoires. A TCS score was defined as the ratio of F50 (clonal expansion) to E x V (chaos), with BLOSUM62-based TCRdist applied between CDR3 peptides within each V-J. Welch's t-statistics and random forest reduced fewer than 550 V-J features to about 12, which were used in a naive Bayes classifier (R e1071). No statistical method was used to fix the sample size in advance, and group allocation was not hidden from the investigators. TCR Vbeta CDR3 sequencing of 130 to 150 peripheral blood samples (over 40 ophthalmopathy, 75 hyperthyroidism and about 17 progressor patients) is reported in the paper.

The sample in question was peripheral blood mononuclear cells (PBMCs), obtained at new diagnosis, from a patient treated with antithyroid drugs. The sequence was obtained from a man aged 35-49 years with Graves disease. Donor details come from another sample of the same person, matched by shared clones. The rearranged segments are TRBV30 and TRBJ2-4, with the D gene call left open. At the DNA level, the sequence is TGTGCCTGGACCCCACCGGGCAAAAACATTCAGTACTTC. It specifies CAWTPPGKNIQYF. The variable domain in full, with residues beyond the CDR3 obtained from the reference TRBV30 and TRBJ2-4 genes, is SQTIHQWPATLVQPVGSPLSLECTVEGTSNPNLYWYRQAAGRGLQLLFYSVGIGQISSEVPQNLSASRPQDRQFILSSKKLLLSDSGFYLCAWTPPGKNIQYFGAGTRLSVL.